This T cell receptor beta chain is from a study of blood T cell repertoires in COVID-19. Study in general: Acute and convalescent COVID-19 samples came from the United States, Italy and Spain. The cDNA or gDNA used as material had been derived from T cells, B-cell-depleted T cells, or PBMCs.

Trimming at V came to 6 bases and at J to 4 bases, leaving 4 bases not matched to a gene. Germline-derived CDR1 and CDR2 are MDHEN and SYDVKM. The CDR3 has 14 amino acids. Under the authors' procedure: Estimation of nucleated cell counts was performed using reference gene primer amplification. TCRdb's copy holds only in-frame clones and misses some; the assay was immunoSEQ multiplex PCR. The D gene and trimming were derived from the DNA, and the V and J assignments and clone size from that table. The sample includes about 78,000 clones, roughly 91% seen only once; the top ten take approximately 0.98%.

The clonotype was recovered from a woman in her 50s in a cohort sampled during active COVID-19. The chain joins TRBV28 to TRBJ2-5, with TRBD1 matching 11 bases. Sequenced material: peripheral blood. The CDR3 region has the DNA TGTGCCAGCAGCCTGGACAGGGGGCGAGAGACCCAGTACTTC. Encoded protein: CASSLDRGRETQYF. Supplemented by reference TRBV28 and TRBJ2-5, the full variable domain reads DVKVTQSSRYLVKRTGEKVFLECVQDMDHENMFWYRQDPGLGLRLIYFSYDVKMKEKGDIPEGYSVSREKKERFSLILESASTNQTSMYLCASSLDRGRETQYFGPGTRLLVL.